This paragraph reports one T cell receptor beta chain. Its antigen remains unidentified. Built from TCR beta cDNA, the libraries had unique molecular identifiers in them. T cells, about 0.9 to 11 million of them, yielded roughly 0.5 million cDNA molecules. TCRdb re-called the PCR reads with MiXCR, one entry per CDR3 protein. The table has under 900,000 distinct CDR3 sequences, approximately 53% seen once. This sample is drawn from a study of post-analysis software for immune sequencing data. Study-wide context: Included among the disease courses, which were recorded for the cohort, were relapsing-remitting, secondary progressive and progressive-relapsing multiple sclerosis.

Broader study findings: Multiple sclerosis was associated with a significant reduction in normalized Chao1 diversity relative to controls.

Specimen: blood. The sequence was collected from a girl aged 5 to 17 with multiple sclerosis.

The CDR3 here is CASSLTKSSGESNEQFF. The CDR3 DNA is TGTGCCAGCAGCTTAACGAAATCTAGCGGGGAGTCGAATGAGCAGTTCTTC. The gene calls are TRBV7-3 and TRBJ2-1, with 9 bases fitting TRBD2. CDR1 is SGHTA and CDR2 is FQGTGA in the germline V gene. The CDR3 loop spans 17 amino acids. The V segment lost 0 bases and the J segment 7 bases; nucleotides outside the gene matches: 10.